This passage covers 26 T cell receptor beta chains from one sample sequenced in a study of cytomegalovirus exposure and HLA in healthy donors. This PCR relied on a set of 60 Vbeta primers and 13 Jbeta primers. Using immunoSEQ multiplex PCR, the repertoire was profiled, and TCRdb retains in-frame clones only, with some absent. The table shows about 89,000 clones, with roughly 79% occurring only once. Sequencing was done on a sample of PBMCs. These TCRs come from a male donor in good health and CMV-seronegative.

The genes are TRBV11-2 and TRBJ2-3; 9 bases are shared with TRBD2. CDR3 length equals 16 residues. Germline CDR1 SGHAT, CDR2 FQNNGV. Unmatched junction bases numbered 6, after V lost 5 bases and J lost 0 bases. The CDR3 loop reads CASSPGLASSTDTQYF. DNA of the CDR3: TGTGCCAGCAGCCCAGGACTAGCGTCTAGCACAGATACGCAGTATTTT.

The chain uses TRBV10-3 and TRBJ1-1, with D hard to call. Germline CDR1 and CDR2: ENHRY and SYGVKD. Trimming left V 5 bases short and J 8 bases short, with 12 bases between. The CDR3 loop spans 12 amino acids. CDR3 bases: TGTGCCATCAGTTCCGAGAGGGCCGAAGCTTTCTTT. This translates into CAISSERAEAFF.

J is TRBJ1-4 and V is TRBV6-1, with unresolved D. This CDR3 contains 15 residues. V lost 2 bases to trimming and J lost 4 bases, with 11 bases between them. Germline CDR1 reads MNHNS; CDR2 reads SASEGT. CDR3: CASSESQSFNEKLFF. The CDR3 DNA is TGTGCCAGCAGTGAAAGTCAGTCCTTTAATGAAAAACTGTTTTTT.

The chain joins TRBV27 to TRBJ1-4; TRBD1 agrees at 7 bases. The CDR3 runs to 17 residues. Germline V gives CDR1 MNHEY, CDR2 SMNVEV (reference sequence). V trimming: 1 base; J trimming: 0 bases; junction bases outside the gene matches: 5. The CDR3 region has the DNA TGTGCCAGCAGTTTATTGTCGCAGGGGGCAACTAATGAAAAACTGTTTTTT. This codes for CASSLLSQGATNEKLFF.

In this sample, this clone turned up once. The V gene is TRBV11-2, the J gene TRBJ1-1, with a tentative D call TRBD1 (5 bases). CDR1 is SGHAT and CDR2 is FQNNGV in the germline V gene. The CDR3 length is 14 residues. Trimming pared 3 bases from V and 1 base from J, leaving 9 bases between. The CDR3 DNA reads TGTGCCAGCAGCTTGTGGGGCCGGAACACTGAAGCTTTCTTT. It yields the protein CASSLWGRNTEAFF. Full variable domain (remainder filled in from reference TRBV11-2 and TRBJ1-1): EAGVAQSPRYKIIEKRQSVAFWCNPISGHATLYWYQQILGQGPKLLIQFQNNGVVDDSQLPKDRFSAERLKGVDSTLKIQPAKLEDSAVYLCASSLWGRNTEAFFGQGTRLTVV.

The chain links TRBV5-6 to TRBJ2-1; D remains ambiguous. This CDR3 spans 12 amino acids. The V gene's germline CDR1 is SGHDT and CDR2 YYEEEE. Between the trimmed V and J ends, which lost 0 bases and 15 bases, there was a span of 13 bases. The CDR3 DNA follows: TGTGCCAGCAGCTTGGCCCCTACCCCGCTGTTCTTC. It specifies CASSLAPTPLFF.

V and J are TRBV27 and TRBJ2-4; 9 bases are a match to TRBD2. Trimming at V came to 3 bases and at J to 9 bases, leaving 15 bases not matched to a gene. The V gene's germline CDR1 is MNHEY and CDR2 SMNVEV (reference sequence). The CDR3 is made up of 17 amino acids. The CDR3 DNA follows: TGTGCCAGCAGTTTGCCCCCGTTAGCGGGAGCGGGGGGCATTCAGTACTTC. Translated: CASSLPPLAGAGGIQYF.

In DNA, the CDR3 is TGCGCCAGCAGCTTCCATGGACAGGGGGCGTTGAGCACTGAAGCTTTCTTT. The encoded protein is CASSFHGQGALSTEAFF. The chain has TRBV5-1 and TRBJ1-1; 11 nucleotides line up with TRBD1. The germline gives CDR1 SGHRS, CDR2 YFSETQ. J gave up 4 bases and V 2 bases, and 10 bases lay outside the gene matches. The CDR3 is 17 residues long.

The V and J genes are TRBV5-1 and TRBJ1-1; 7 bases are shared with TRBD1. The J segment lost 1 base and the V segment lost 10 bases, leaving 10 bases of the junction unmatched. The CDR3 runs 14 residues. The germline CDR1 and CDR2 sequences are SGHRS and YFSETQ. CDR3 sequence (DNA): TGCGCCTCTACGACGGACAGGAGGAACACTGAAGCTTTCTTT. Translation gives CASTTDRRNTEAFF.

V gene TRBV5-1 combines with J gene TRBJ2-5; 7 positions agree with TRBD1. Trimming removed 2 bases from V and 5 bases from J; junction bases left unmatched: 3. The CDR3 is 13 amino acids. The germline V gene has CDR1 SGHRS and CDR2 YFSETQ. CDR3 nucleotides: TGCGCCAGCAGCTTACAGGGGCGGGAGACCCAGTACTTC. Its translation: CASSLQGRETQYF. The full variable domain, rest sourced from reference TRBV5-1 and TRBJ2-5, is KAGVTQTPRYLIKTRGQQVTLSCSPISGHRSVSWYQQTPGQGLQFLFEYFSETQRNKGNFPGRFSGRQFSNSRSEMNVSTLELGDSALYLCASSLQGRETQYFGPGTRLLVL.

The chain has TRBV7-3 and TRBJ2-3, with 9 bases that match TRBD1. The J segment lost 0 bases and the V segment lost 4 bases, leaving 17 bases of the junction unmatched. The length of the CDR3 is 20 residues. CDR1 SGHTA and CDR2 FQGTGA come from the germline V gene. In DNA form, the CDR3 reads TGTGCCAGCAGCTCCATCCGGGACAGGGAAGATTTTTCGAGCACAGATACGCAGTATTTT. Its protein product is CASSSIRDREDFSSTDTQYF.

V usage is TRBV4-3 and J usage is TRBJ1-5, with D hard to call. The germline V gene encodes CDR1 LGHNA and CDR2 YSLEER. The CDR3 totals 16 residues. V shed 0 bases and J shed 1 base, with 10 bases lying between them. CDR3 DNA sequence: TGCGCCAGCAGCCAAGATTACGGAGCCAGCAATCAGCCCCAGCATTTT. Its translation is CASSQDYGASNQPQHF.

The rearrangement links TRBV19 to TRBJ1-5, with D uncertain. Germline V CDR1 and CDR2: LNHDA, SQIVND (reference sequence). The V end was cut by 9 bases, the J end by 6 bases, with 18 bases between. The CDR3 extends over 14 amino acids. The CDR3 region is CASARSEVGQPQHF. In DNA, the CDR3 is TGTGCCAGCGCCCGCTCGGAGGTTGGTCAGCCCCAGCATTTT.

This clone was seen a handful of times. The chain employs TRBV29-1 and TRBJ2-3, with D unclear. CDR1 is SQVTM and CDR2 is ANQGSEA in the germline V gene. V was cut by 3 bases and J by 7 bases, with 14 bases left in between. The CDR3 loop spans 13 amino acids. The CDR3 region has the DNA TGCAGCGTTGACCTCGAGACACCCTATACGCAGTATTTT. It codes for CSVDLETPYTQYF.

The chain couples TRBV7-2 to TRBJ2-5, with unresolved D. The DNA matches TRBJ2-7 better at its end, which makes the J call doubtful. This CDR3 has 14 residues. Germline CDR1 reads SGHTA; CDR2 reads FQGNSA. The CDR3 DNA reads as TGTGCCAGCAGCCCTCCCCGTCGCGAGTCCGAGCAGTACTTC. Amino acids: CASSPPRRESEQYF.

V and J are TRBV6-5 and TRBJ2-7, with D possibly TRBD2 on 6 matching bases. Germline CDR1 and CDR2: MNHEY and SVGAGI. V was cut by 7 bases and J by 4 bases, with 17 bases left in between. This CDR3 comprises 14 residues. The CDR3 nucleotides are TGTGCCAGCAAATACCGTTCAGGGAGGTACGAGCAGTACTTC. It codes for CASKYRSGRYEQYF.

V gene TRBV6-1 combines with J gene TRBJ2-5, with 13 nucleotides matching TRBD2. With 4 bases clipped from V and 5 bases from J, the junction kept 13 bases outside the gene matches. The CDR3 covers 18 residues. The germline V gene encodes CDR1 MNHNS and CDR2 SASEGT. The CDR3 loop reads CASSAGLLAGGPGETQYF. DNA for the CDR3: TGTGCCAGCAGTGCGGGGTTACTAGCGGGGGGGCCGGGGGAGACCCAGTACTTC.

This chain uses TRBV19 with TRBJ2-5, with D possibly being TRBD1 (5 bases). Trimming pared 3 bases from V and 5 bases from J, leaving 22 bases between. This CDR3 has 17 amino acids. The germline V gene encodes CDR1 LNHDA and CDR2 SQIVND (reference sequence). CDR3 DNA sequence: TGTGCCAGTAGTATCGGAGTTCGACAGTGGATTCCGGAGACCCAGTACTTC. It yields the protein CASSIGVRQWIPETQYF.

V and J are TRBV5-4 and TRBJ2-3; perhaps TRBD1 as D (6 bases). Germline-derived CDR1 and CDR2 are SGHNT and YYREEE (reference sequence). This CDR3 comprises 17 residues. The V end lost 4 bases, the J end lost 6 bases, and 24 bases lay between the germline ends. CDR3 bases: TGTGCCAGCAGCCCCCGTGGTGGACAGCGGTCTCCCGATACGCAGTATTTT. Residues: CASSPRGGQRSPDTQYF.

The chain joins TRBV5-6 to TRBJ1-1; the D is unclear. This CDR3 region has 12 residues. Germline V gene lookup returns CDR1 SGHDT and CDR2 YYEEEE. Trimming removed 1 base at V and 7 bases at J, with 8 bases between. The DNA of the CDR3 is TGTGCCAGCAGCTTGCCCGGTTATGAAGCTTTCTTT. It yields the protein CASSLPGYEAFF.

The V gene is TRBV28, the J gene TRBJ1-5; possibly TRBD1 for D (6 bases). CDR3 length equals 14 residues. Trimming removed 3 bases from V and 3 bases from J, with 9 bases in between. Looked up from germline, CDR1 is MDHEN and CDR2 is SYDVKM. The CDR3 reads CASSFGQINQPQHF. CDR3 bases: TGTGCCAGCAGTTTCGGACAGATCAATCAGCCCCAGCATTTT. Supplemented by reference TRBV28 and TRBJ1-5, the full variable domain reads DVKVTQSSRYLVKRTGEKVFLECVQDMDHENMFWYRQDPGLGLRLIYFSYDVKMKEKGDIPEGYSVSREKKERFSLILESASTNQTSMYLCASSFGQINQPQHFGDGTRLSIL.

The rearrangement joins TRBV28 to TRBJ1-3; 7 nucleotides match TRBD1. CDR1 and CDR2 from the germline V gene are MDHEN and SYDVKM. Trimming cost V 6 bases and J 0 bases; bases outside gene matches: 8. This CDR3 comprises 16 residues. The CDR3 protein is CASRPGTVPSGNTIYF. CDR3 coding DNA: TGTGCCAGCAGACCCGGGACAGTCCCCTCTGGAAACACCATATATTTT. The whole variable domain, remainder taken from reference TRBV28 and TRBJ1-3, is DVKVTQSSRYLVKRTGEKVFLECVQDMDHENMFWYRQDPGLGLRLIYFSYDVKMKEKGDIPEGYSVSREKKERFSLILESASTNQTSMYLCASRPGTVPSGNTIYFGEGSWLTVV.

This clone was observed a few times. The J gene is TRBJ1-1, the V gene TRBV6-1, with 8 bases lining up with TRBD1. Germline lookup yields CDR1 MNHNS and CDR2 SASEGT. J lost 4 bases, V lost 3 bases, and 13 bases had no gene match. The CDR3 sequence is 17 residues long. The chain's CDR3 is CASSDKYSGQAATEAFF. The CDR3 DNA reads as TGTGCCAGCAGTGATAAGTACTCGGGACAGGCGGCCACTGAAGCTTTCTTT.

The chain joins TRBV5-6 to TRBJ2-4, with 8 bases that match TRBD2. Trimming cost V 4 bases and J 12 bases; bases outside gene matches: 12. CDR1 is SGHDT and CDR2 is YYEEEE in the germline V gene. The CDR3 covers 14 residues. DNA for the CDR3: TGTGCCAGCAGCCGGGGACTAGAGAGTGGCAGTCAGTACTTC. This sequence encodes CASSRGLESGSQYF.

This chain links TRBV2 with TRBJ2-5, with D perhaps TRBD1 (5 bases). V was pared by 8 bases and J by 2 bases, with 15 bases between. The CDR3 is made up of 14 amino acids. Germline CDR1 reads SNHLY; CDR2 reads FYNNEI. CDR3 protein: CASLRQFLQETQYF. The CDR3 DNA reads TGTGCCAGCCTCCGACAGTTTTTGCAAGAGACCCAGTACTTC.

The chain combines TRBV7-2 with TRBJ1-4; 8 bases match TRBD1. The CDR3 consists of 17 residues. Looked up from germline, CDR1 is SGHTA and CDR2 is FQGNSA. The V and J ends lost 1 base and 7 bases, in that order; junction bases with no gene match: 11. As DNA, the CDR3 is TGTGCCAGCAGCTTAGACGGACAGGGTAGTGTGGGTGAAAAACTGTTTTTT. Translation: CASSLDGQGSVGEKLFF.